Below, 5 T cell receptor beta chains from the same sample are listed, as sequenced in a study of blood T cell repertoires in COVID-19. Sequenced by immunoSEQ multiplex PCR; TCRdb stores in-frame clones only, minus some. The sample includes 8,400 or so clones, around 92% seen only once; the top ten take 4% to 5%. The sequenced material came from peripheral blood. These receptors all come from a woman aged 45-59 years with active COVID-19.

The chain combines TRBV5-6 with TRBJ2-1, with D possibly being TRBD1 (6 bases). Trimming shortened V by 4 bases and J by 0 bases, and 17 bases separated the two germline ends. This CDR3 spans 17 amino acids. Germline-derived CDR1 and CDR2 are SGHDT and YYEEEE. The CDR3, as DNA: TGTGCCAGCAGCACGTCCCAGGGGTATTACTCCTACAATGAGCAGTTCTTC. Amino acid sequence: CASSTSQGYYSYNEQFF.

The chain recombines TRBV27 with TRBJ2-7, with a tentative D call TRBD2 (6 bases). The CDR3 length is 15 residues. Germline V gene lookup returns CDR1 MNHEY and CDR2 SMNVEV (reference sequence). Trimming pared 8 bases from V and 2 bases from J, leaving 19 bases between. DNA for the CDR3: TGTGCCAGCTCTTTCCTCGGGACTGCGGCCTACGAGCAGTACTTC. Protein sequence: CASSFLGTAAYEQYF.

This clone was seen a single time. The V and J genes are TRBV7-6 and TRBJ2-7; 7 bases match TRBD1. Germline CDR1 and CDR2: SGHVS and FNYEAQ. V lost 1 base, J lost 2 bases, and 8 bases stayed unmatched. This CDR3 comprises 16 residues. CDR3 DNA: TGTGCCAGCAGCTTAGTCGACCGGGACAGCCCCTACGAGCAGTACTTC. Translation gives CASSLVDRDSPYEQYF.

By sample fraction, this clone is large. The chain joins TRBV3-1 (or the pseudogene TRBV3-2) to TRBJ2-3, with 13 bases aligning to TRBD2. J lost 2 bases, V lost 4 bases, and 18 bases had no gene match. This CDR3 has 21 residues. Germline CDR1 is LGHDT and CDR2 is YNNKEL (reference sequence). CDR3 residues: CASSRRTSGRALAALTDTQYF. The CDR3 nucleotides read TGTGCCAGCAGCCGCAGAACTAGCGGGAGGGCCCTCGCAGCTCTCACAGATACGCAGTATTTT.

This chain links TRBV13 with TRBJ2-2; the D gene is possibly TRBD1 (6 bases). Germline V gene data show CDR1 as PRHDT and CDR2 as FYEKMQ (reference sequence). Trimming stripped 0 bases from V and 2 bases from J, with 10 bases between. There are 16 residues in the CDR3. CDR3 residues: CASSLGWTENTGELFF. In DNA, the CDR3 is TGTGCCAGCAGCTTAGGCTGGACAGAAAACACCGGGGAGCTGTTTTTT.